This TCR beta chain was obtained from a study of control samples from healthy donors and cancer patients. The method was immunoSEQ multiplex PCR; TCRdb's version includes in-frame clones alone and lacks a portion of them. The profile covers some 130,000 clones, with 92% appearing a single time and around 2.1% taken by the ten largest. The germline gives CDR1 SEHNR, CDR2 FQNEAQ (reference sequence). With 2 bases removed from V and 0 bases from J, the gap between germline ends came to 16 bases. This CDR3 comprises 17 residues. The chain combines TRBV7-9 with TRBJ1-2; D gene uncertain. This TCR was sampled from a woman in her 50s in good health. Sample: blood. This CDR3 reads CASSLTGDLTPNYGYTF. In DNA, the CDR3 is TGTGCCAGCAGCTTAACCGGAGACCTAACTCCTAACTATGGCTACACCTTC.